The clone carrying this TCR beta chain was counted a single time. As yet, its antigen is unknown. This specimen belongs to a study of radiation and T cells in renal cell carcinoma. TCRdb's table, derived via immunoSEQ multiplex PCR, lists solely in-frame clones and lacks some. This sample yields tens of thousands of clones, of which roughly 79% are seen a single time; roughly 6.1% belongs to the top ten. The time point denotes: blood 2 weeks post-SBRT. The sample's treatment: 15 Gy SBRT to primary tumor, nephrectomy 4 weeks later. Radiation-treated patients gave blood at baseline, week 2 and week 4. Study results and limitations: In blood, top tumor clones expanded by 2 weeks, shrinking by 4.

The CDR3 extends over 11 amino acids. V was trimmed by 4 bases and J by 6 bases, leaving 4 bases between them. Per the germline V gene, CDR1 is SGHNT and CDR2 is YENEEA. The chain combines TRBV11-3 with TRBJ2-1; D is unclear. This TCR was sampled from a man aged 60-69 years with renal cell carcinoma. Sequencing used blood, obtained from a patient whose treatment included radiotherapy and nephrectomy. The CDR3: CASSSLNEQFF. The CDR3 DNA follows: TGTGCCAGCAGCTCTCTCAATGAGCAGTTCTTC.